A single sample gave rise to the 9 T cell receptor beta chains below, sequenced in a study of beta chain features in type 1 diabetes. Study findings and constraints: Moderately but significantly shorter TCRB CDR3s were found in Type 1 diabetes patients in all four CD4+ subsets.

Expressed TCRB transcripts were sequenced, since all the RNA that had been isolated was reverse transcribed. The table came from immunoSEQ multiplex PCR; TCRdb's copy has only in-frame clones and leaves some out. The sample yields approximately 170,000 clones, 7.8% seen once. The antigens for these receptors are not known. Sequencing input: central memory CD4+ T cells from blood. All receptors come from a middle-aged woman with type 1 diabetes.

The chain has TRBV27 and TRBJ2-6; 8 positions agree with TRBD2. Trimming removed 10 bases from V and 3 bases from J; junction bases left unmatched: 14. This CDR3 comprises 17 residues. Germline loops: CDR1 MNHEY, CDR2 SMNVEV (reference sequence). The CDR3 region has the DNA TGTGCCACCCGTACAGCGGGGGAGAGTTATGGGGCCAACGTCCTGACTTTC. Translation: CATRTAGESYGANVLTF.

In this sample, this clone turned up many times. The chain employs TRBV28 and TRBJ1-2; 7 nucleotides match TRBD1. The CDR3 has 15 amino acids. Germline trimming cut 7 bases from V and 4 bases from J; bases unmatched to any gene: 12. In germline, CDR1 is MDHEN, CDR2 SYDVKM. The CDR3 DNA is TGTGCCAGCACCCAACAGGGGATAGACCTCTATGGCTACACCTTC. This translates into CASTQQGIDLYGYTF.

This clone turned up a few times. CDR3 sequence reads: CATSRDRGQGNTIYF. In nucleotides, the CDR3 is TGTGCCACCAGCAGAGATAGGGGGCAAGGAAACACCATATATTTT. The chain is built from TRBV15 and TRBJ1-3; 7 bases map to TRBD1. The CDR3 runs to 15 residues. Trimming removed 0 bases from V and 4 bases from J; junction bases left unmatched: 3. Per the germline V gene, CDR1 is LNHNV and CDR2 is YYDKDF (reference sequence).

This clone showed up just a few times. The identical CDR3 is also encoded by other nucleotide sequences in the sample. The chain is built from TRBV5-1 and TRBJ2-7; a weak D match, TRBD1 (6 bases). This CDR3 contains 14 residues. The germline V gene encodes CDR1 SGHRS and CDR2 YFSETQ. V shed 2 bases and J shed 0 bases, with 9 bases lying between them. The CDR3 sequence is CASSLTGSSYEQYF. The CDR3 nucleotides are TGCGCCAGCAGCTTAACAGGGTCCTCCTACGAGCAGTACTTC.

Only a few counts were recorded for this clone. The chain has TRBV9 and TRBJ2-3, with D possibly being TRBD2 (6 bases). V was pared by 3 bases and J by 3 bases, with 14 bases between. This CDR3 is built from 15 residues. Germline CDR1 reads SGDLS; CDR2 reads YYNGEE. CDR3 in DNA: TGTGCCAGCAGCGCAGACGTCGGGGGTACAGATACGCAGTATTTT. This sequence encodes CASSADVGGTDTQYF.

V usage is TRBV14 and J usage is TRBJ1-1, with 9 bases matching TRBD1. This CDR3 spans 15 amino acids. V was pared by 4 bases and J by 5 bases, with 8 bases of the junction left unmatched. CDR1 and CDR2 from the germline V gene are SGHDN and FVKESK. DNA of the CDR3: TGTGCCAGCAGCCGCCCTGAGGACAGGGGAACTGAAGCTTTCTTT. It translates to CASSRPEDRGTEAFF.

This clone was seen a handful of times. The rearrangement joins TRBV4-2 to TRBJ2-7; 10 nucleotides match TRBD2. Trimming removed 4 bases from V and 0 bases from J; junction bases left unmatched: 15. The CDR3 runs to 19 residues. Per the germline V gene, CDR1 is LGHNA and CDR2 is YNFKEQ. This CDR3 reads CASSPSGTSVARSSYEQYF. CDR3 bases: TGTGCCAGCAGCCCCTCCGGGACTAGCGTCGCTAGGAGCTCCTACGAGCAGTACTTC.

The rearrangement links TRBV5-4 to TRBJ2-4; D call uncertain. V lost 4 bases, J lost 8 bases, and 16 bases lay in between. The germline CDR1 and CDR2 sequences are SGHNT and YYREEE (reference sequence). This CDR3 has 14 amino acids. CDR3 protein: CASSHVRFRDIQYF. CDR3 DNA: TGTGCCAGCAGCCACGTCAGGTTTCGCGACATTCAGTACTTC.

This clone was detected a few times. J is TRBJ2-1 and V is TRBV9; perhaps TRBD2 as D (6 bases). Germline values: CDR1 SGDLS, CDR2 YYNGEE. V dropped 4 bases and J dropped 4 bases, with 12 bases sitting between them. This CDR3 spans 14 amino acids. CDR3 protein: CASSSSVGYNEQFF. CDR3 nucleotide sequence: TGTGCCAGCAGCTCTAGCGTCGGGTACAATGAGCAGTTCTTC. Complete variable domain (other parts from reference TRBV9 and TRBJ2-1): DSGVTQTPKHLITATGQRVTLRCSPRSGDLSVYWYQQSLDQGLQFLIQYYNGEERAKGNILERFSAQQFPDLHSELNLSSLELGDSALYFCASSSSVGYNEQFFGPGTRLTVL.